The source of this TCR beta chain is a study of T cell responses to AZD1222 COVID-19 vaccine. The wider study: Second-dose intervals of approximately 4 or approximately 12 weeks were pooled.

As regards this clone: Its cognate antigen is unknown.

Sequenced by immunoSEQ multiplex PCR; TCRdb stores in-frame clones only, minus some. The table records around 99,000 clones, about 90% of them present only once. Points from the study as a whole: Repertoires were collected only later (after the peak T cell response had occurred).

In germline, CDR1 is LNHNV, CDR2 YYDKDF (reference sequence). Trimming took off 0 bases at V and 6 bases at J, with 6 bases between the two ends. This CDR3 has 12 residues. The clonotype originates from an adult in good health. The sequencing used peripheral blood, collected on day 0 of AZD1222 vaccination. V is TRBV15 and J is TRBJ2-7; D is undetermined. The DNA of the CDR3 is TGTGCCACCAGCAGAGACGCCGGCGAGCAGTACTTC. Translated: CATSRDAGEQYF. Using reference TRBV15 and TRBJ2-7 for the parts outside the CDR3, the full variable domain is DAMVIQNPRYQVTQFGKPVTLSCSQTLNHNVMYWYQQKSSQAPKLLFHYYDKDFNNEADTPDNFQSRRPNTSFCFLDIRSPGLGDTAMYLCATSRDAGEQYFGPGTRLTVT.